Below are 29 T cell receptor beta chains sequenced from a single sample in a study of regulatory T cells in long-lasting Graves disease. Investigators prepared the TCR beta libraries by applying iRepertoire HTBI primers and Arm-PCR of CDR3 regions. TCRdb redid the calling of the multiplex PCR reads with MiXCR, one entry per CDR3 protein. The sample has around 400,000 distinct CDR3 sequences, around a fifth seen once. Noted time point: persistent/refractory GD, antithyroid drugs over 5 years with positive TRAb. TCR sequences were obtained from RNA taken from PBMCs. The specimen comprised peripheral blood mononuclear cells (PBMCs), sampled when the disease was refractory, from a patient treated with antithyroid drugs. Source of these receptors: a female donor with Graves disease.

This clonotype turned up a few times. This rearrangement joins TRBV19 to TRBJ2-2; TRBD2 aligns across 8 bases. CDR3 size: 16 residues. Germline values: CDR1 LNHDA, CDR2 SQIVND (reference sequence). V gave up 5 bases and J gave up 4 bases; unmatched junction bases: 9. CDR3 bases: TGTGCCAGTAGTCCAAGCGGGAGTGTGGGCACCGGGGAGCTGTTTTTT. Protein sequence: CASSPSGSVGTGELFF.

There are many counts of this clonotype. V and J are TRBV28 and TRBJ2-2; D is ambiguous. Germline loops: CDR1 MDHEN, CDR2 SYDVKM. Trimming removed 3 bases at V and 0 bases at J, with 17 bases between. This CDR3 comprises 18 residues. CDR3 loop: CASSFSPAVQTNTGELFF. Here the CDR3 DNA reads TGTGCCAGCAGTTTTTCCCCCGCGGTACAAACGAACACCGGGGAGCTGTTTTTT.

This chain joins TRBV9 and TRBJ2-5; TRBD1 matches at 12 bases. The CDR3 is 16 residues long. Germline V gives CDR1 SGDLS, CDR2 YYNGEE. Trimming cost V 3 bases and J 4 bases; bases outside gene matches: 7. As DNA, the CDR3 is TGTGCCAGCAGCGGTGCCGGGACAGGGGGCCTAGAGACCCAGTACTTC. It codes for CASSGAGTGGLETQYF.

This clonotype was counted ten times or more. The rearrangement links TRBV2 to TRBJ1-5; perhaps TRBD1 as D (5 bases). V was trimmed by 3 bases and J by 3 bases, leaving 9 bases between them. Per germline, CDR1 SNHLY and CDR2 FYNNEI. CDR3 length: 14 residues. The CDR3 nucleotides are TGTGCCAGCAGTGACCTGACAGTCAATCAGCCCCAGCATTTT. This codes for CASSDLTVNQPQHF. The variable domain in full, with the rest retrieved from reference TRBV2 and TRBJ1-5, is EPEVTQTPSHQVTQMGQEVILRCVPISNHLYFYWYRQILGQKVEFLVSFYNNEISEKSEIFDDQFSVERPDGSNFTLKIRSTKLEDSAMYFCASSDLTVNQPQHFGDGTRLSIL.

This clonotype showed up many times. The chain carries TRBV10-3 and TRBJ2-5; the D gene is possibly TRBD2 (6 bases). Germline-derived CDR1 and CDR2 are ENHRY and SYGVKD. The CDR3 extends over 13 amino acids. V lost 3 bases and J lost 2, with 7 bases in between. CDR3 coding DNA: TGTGCCATCAGTGATGGGGGGCAAGAGACCCAGTACTTC. It codes for CAISDGGQETQYF.

The chain joins TRBV7-9 to TRBJ2-6; 13 nucleotides line up with TRBD2. Germline V gives CDR1 SEHNR, CDR2 FQNEAQ (reference sequence). The CDR3 contains 20 residues. After removal of 5 bases from V and 0 bases from J, the junction contained 10 bases not matched to a gene. The CDR3 region has the DNA TGTGCCAGCAGCCCCTCCGGACTAGCGGGAGTCAGCTCTGGGGCCAACGTCCTGACTTTC. Protein sequence: CASSPSGLAGVSSGANVLTF.

This clonotype was counted ten times or more. This rearrangement joins TRBV27 to TRBJ2-7; perhaps TRBD1 as D (6 bases). CDR3 length: 16 residues. V was cut by 5 bases and J by 0 bases, with 17 bases left in between. Germline V gives CDR1 MNHEY, CDR2 SMNVEV (reference sequence). The CDR3 loop reads CASSPLLDSYSYEQYF. DNA for the CDR3: TGTGCCAGCAGTCCACTTTTGGACAGTTACTCCTACGAGCAGTACTTC.

V usage is TRBV6-1 and J usage is TRBJ2-3; weak D call: TRBD2 (5 bases). The ends were cut back, 4 bases at V and 4 bases at J, with 27 bases in the middle. The length of the CDR3 is 19 residues. Germline-derived CDR1 and CDR2 are MNHNS and SASEGT. The CDR3 loop reads CASSGATLLEMEDPDTQYF. CDR3 coding DNA: TGTGCCAGCAGTGGGGCGACATTACTAGAGATGGAGGACCCAGATACGCAGTATTTT.

The chain recombines TRBV4-1 with TRBJ2-5; D uncertain. The V end was cut by 1 base, the J end by 2 bases, with 11 bases between. CDR1 and CDR2 from the germline V gene are MGHRA and YSYEKL. The CDR3 is 15 residues long. The DNA of the CDR3 is TGCGCCAGCAGCCAAGTTGGCCAGATACAAGAGACCCAGTACTTC. Translated: CASSQVGQIQETQYF.

With regard to this clonotype: Because it lacks the conserved phenylalanine or tryptophan at the end, this CDR3 is likely a read error. The chain has TRBV20-1 and TRBJ2-2, with 7 nucleotides matching TRBD2. With V trimmed by 6 bases and J by 7 bases, 8 bases remained unmatched. The CDR3 has 13 residues. Per germline, CDR1 DFQATT and CDR2 SNEGSKA (reference sequence). The CDR3 here is CSASRAGVGELFS. CDR3 coding DNA: TGCAGTGCGTCCCGCGCGGGGGTCGGGGAGCTGTTTTCT.

The rearrangement uses TRBV5-1 and TRBJ1-4, with D perhaps TRBD1 (5 bases). The V gene's germline CDR1 is SGHRS and CDR2 YFSETQ. The ends were cut back, 7 bases at V and 7 bases at J, with 17 bases in the middle. The CDR3 is 14 amino acids. Here the CDR3 DNA reads TGCGCCAGCCGTTCAGAGGGGAGGAGTGAAAAACTGTTTTTT. It encodes CASRSEGRSEKLFF.

This clonotype was counted many times. This rearrangement joins TRBV27 to TRBJ2-7; no clear D. V was trimmed by 2 bases and J by 3 bases, leaving 14 bases between them. Germline lookup yields CDR1 MNHEY and CDR2 SMNVEV (reference sequence). The CDR3 covers 15 residues. The CDR3 nucleotides are TGTGCCAGCAGTTTAAAAACAGCGCCTCTCTACGAGCAGTACTTC. Translation gives CASSLKTAPLYEQYF.

The chain employs TRBV14 and TRBJ2-7; D unclear. The V end was cut by 4 bases, the J end by 5 bases, with 15 bases between. Germline-derived CDR1 and CDR2 are SGHDN and FVKESK. CDR3 length: 14 residues. In DNA form, the CDR3 reads TGTGCCAGCAGCCTGGGCCCGACGGTCGACGAGCAGTACTTC. Translation: CASSLGPTVDEQYF. Based on the CDR3 plus reference TRBV14 and TRBJ2-7, the full variable domain is EAGVTQFPSHSVIEKGQTVTLRCDPISGHDNLYWYRRVMGKEIKFLLHFVKESKQDESGMPNNRFLAERTGGTYSTLKVQPAELEDSGVYFCASSLGPTVDEQYFGPGTRLTVT.

The V call is TRBV20-1, the J call TRBJ2-3; 8 bases map to TRBD2. Germline V gene data show CDR1 as DFQATT and CDR2 as SNEGSKA (reference sequence). J lost 3 bases, V lost 3 bases, and 5 bases had no gene match. The CDR3 extends over 14 amino acids. The CDR3 region is CSARALAVTDTQYF. CDR3 in DNA: TGCAGTGCTAGGGCACTAGCGGTGACAGATACGCAGTATTTT.

This clonotype has a handful of counts. The chain recombines TRBV19 with TRBJ2-6; tentative D call: TRBD2 (5 bases). The V end lost 7 bases, the J end lost 0 bases, and 13 bases lay between the germline ends. From germline, CDR1 is LNHDA and CDR2 SQIVND (reference sequence). The CDR3 covers 16 residues. CDR3 bases: TGTGCCAGTAACACAGAGGGTGTCTCTGGGGCCAACGTCCTGACTTTC. Its protein product is CASNTEGVSGANVLTF.

The sample holds many counts of this clonotype. The chain links TRBV28 to TRBJ2-5, with a tentative D call TRBD2 (5 bases). The CDR3 is made up of 14 amino acids. CDR1 and CDR2 (germline): MDHEN, SYDVKM. V lost 7 bases and J 4 bases, leaving 16 bases between the germline ends. In DNA, the CDR3 is TGTGCCAGCACGACCCCCCTAGCAGGAGAGACCCAGTACTTC. Translated: CASTTPLAGETQYF.

This chain connects TRBV7-6 to TRBJ2-5; 13 bases line up with TRBD2. The CDR3 totals 19 residues. Germline V CDR1 and CDR2: SGHVS, FNYEAQ. J was trimmed by 2 bases and V by 5 bases; bases with no gene match: 14. The CDR3 loop reads CASSPLRTSGSYRQETQYF. DNA for the CDR3: TGTGCCAGCAGCCCACTAAGGACTAGCGGGAGCTATCGACAAGAGACCCAGTACTTC.

This rearrangement joins TRBV20-1 to TRBJ2-7; D gene ambiguous. This CDR3 contains 13 residues. Germline V gene data show CDR1 as DFQATT and CDR2 as SNEGSKA (reference sequence). Trimming left V 8 bases short and J 0 bases short, with 14 bases between. The CDR3 DNA sequence: TGCAGTACCCCACATGTTACCTCCTACGAGCAGTACTTC. This sequence encodes CSTPHVTSYEQYF.

Turning to this clonotype: Given a much more abundant clone one base away, this may be a read error. CDR3 region: CASQSGPVRLAGTEQYF. The CDR3 nucleotides are TGTGCCAGTCAGTCGGGACCTGTGAGACTAGCGGGAACGGAGCAGTACTTC. The chain carries TRBV3-1 and TRBJ2-7; 11 positions match TRBD2. Per germline, CDR1 LGHDT and CDR2 YNNKEL (reference sequence). This CDR3 has 17 amino acids. Unmatched junction bases numbered 20, after V lost 9 bases and J lost 7 bases.

In the case of this clonotype: A junction end diverges from the germline sequence, so it may reflect a read error. CDR3 protein: CASRRDRQETQCF. CDR3 nucleotide sequence: TGCGCCAGCAGGAGGGACAGACAAGAGACCCAGTGCTTC. The V gene is TRBV10-2, the J gene TRBJ2-5; TRBD1 matches 7 bases. In germline, CDR1 is WSHSY, CDR2 SAAADI. The CDR3 sequence is 13 residues long.

This clonotype was counted ten times or more. The J gene is TRBJ2-2, the V gene TRBV7-2; 7 bases are a match to TRBD1. CDR3 length: 14 residues. The V segment lost 5 bases and the J segment 1 base; nucleotides outside the gene matches: 1. The germline V gene encodes CDR1 SGHTA and CDR2 FQGNSA. In DNA, the CDR3 is TGTGCCAGCAGCGGACAGGTGAACACCGGGGAGCTGTTTTTT. It codes for CASSGQVNTGELFF.

This clonotype was observed many times. J is TRBJ2-7 and V is TRBV28; a possible D gene is TRBD1 (6 bases). CDR3 length: 16 residues. Germline assignment: CDR1 MDHEN and CDR2 SYDVKM. V gave up 6 bases and J gave up 5 bases, with 23 bases separating them. The CDR3 spells CASSAPRGRPTHEQYF. CDR3 in DNA: TGTGCCAGCAGCGCACCCAGGGGCAGGCCAACCCACGAGCAGTACTTC.

This clonotype was picked up many times. V usage is TRBV28 and J usage is TRBJ2-7; D is unresolved. The V end was cut by 4 bases, the J end by 3 bases, with 22 bases between. Germline V gene lookup returns CDR1 MDHEN and CDR2 SYDVKM. This CDR3 is built from 17 residues. CDR3 nucleotides: TGTGCCAGCAGTTATCCCCTTCGGGTCGAGGCCCACTACGAGCAGTACTTC. Protein product: CASSYPLRVEAHYEQYF.

The table lists this clonotype with many counts. The chain recombines TRBV24-1 with TRBJ1-5, with 10 positions matching TRBD1. CDR3 length equals 14 residues. The V and J ends lost 9 bases and 5 bases, in that order; junction bases with no gene match: 6. Germline V gene lookup returns CDR1 KGHDR and CDR2 SFDVKD. CDR3 nucleotides: TGTGCCACCGGATTGGACAGGGGGGATCAGCCCCAGCATTTT. This codes for CATGLDRGDQPQHF.

Many counts were recorded for this clonotype. This rearrangement joins TRBV20-1 to TRBJ2-7; 10 bases line up with TRBD1. The CDR3 is 11 residues long. Germline assignment: CDR1 DFQATT and CDR2 SNEGSKA (reference sequence). V shed 7 bases, J shed 5 bases, and the junction held 2 bases outside the gene matches. CDR3 DNA sequence: TGCAGTGGGGACAGGGGAAACGAGCAGTACTTC. It encodes CSGDRGNEQYF.

This clonotype was counted at least ten times. The genes are TRBV6-2 or TRBV6-3 and TRBJ2-5; no firm D call. Germline V lookup: CDR1 MNHEY, CDR2 SVGEGT. V was clipped by 2 bases and J by 3 bases, with 7 bases between them. There are 13 residues in the CDR3. The CDR3 sequence is CASSYVAEETQYF. Written as DNA, the CDR3 is TGTGCCAGCAGTTACGTTGCAGAAGAGACCCAGTACTTC.

This clonotype was recorded at least ten times. The chain joins TRBV28 to TRBJ2-4, with 8 positions matching TRBD2. This CDR3 comprises 15 residues. The germline V gene encodes CDR1 MDHEN and CDR2 SYDVKM. J lost 6 bases, V lost 5 bases, and 9 bases had no gene match. The CDR3 spells CASSAGAGELNIQYF. As DNA, the CDR3 is TGTGCCAGCAGTGCGGGAGCGGGAGAGTTAAACATTCAGTACTTC.

In its sample, this clonotype was seen a few times. The chain recombines TRBV5-5 with TRBJ2-7; 7 nucleotides line up with TRBD1. The junction had 7 bases not matched to a gene; V was cut back by 4 bases and J by 3 bases. CDR1 is SGHKS and CDR2 is YYEKEE in the germline V gene (reference sequence). This CDR3 contains 14 residues. The CDR3 loop reads CASSPTGVGYEQYF. The CDR3 nucleotides read TGTGCCAGCAGCCCTACAGGGGTCGGCTACGAGCAGTACTTC.

The gene calls are TRBV7-9 and TRBJ1-1; D is perhaps TRBD1 (5 bases). Germline lookup yields CDR1 SEHNR and CDR2 FQNEAQ (reference sequence). This CDR3 has 15 residues. V was trimmed by 1 base and J by 0 bases, leaving 9 bases between them. As DNA, the CDR3 is TGTGCCAGCAGCTTAGGATCAGGGTTGAACACTGAAGCTTTCTTT. Its protein product is CASSLGSGLNTEAFF.